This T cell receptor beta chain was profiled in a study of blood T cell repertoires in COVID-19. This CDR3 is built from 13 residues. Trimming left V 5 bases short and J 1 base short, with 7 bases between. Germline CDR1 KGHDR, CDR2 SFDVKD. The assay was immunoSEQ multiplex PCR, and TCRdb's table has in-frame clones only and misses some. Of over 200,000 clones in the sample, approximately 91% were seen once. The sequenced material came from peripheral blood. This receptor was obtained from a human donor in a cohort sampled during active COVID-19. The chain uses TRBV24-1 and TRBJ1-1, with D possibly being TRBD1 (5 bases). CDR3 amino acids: CATSATGNTEAFF. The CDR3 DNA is TGTGCCACCAGTGCCACAGGGAACACTGAAGCTTTCTTT.